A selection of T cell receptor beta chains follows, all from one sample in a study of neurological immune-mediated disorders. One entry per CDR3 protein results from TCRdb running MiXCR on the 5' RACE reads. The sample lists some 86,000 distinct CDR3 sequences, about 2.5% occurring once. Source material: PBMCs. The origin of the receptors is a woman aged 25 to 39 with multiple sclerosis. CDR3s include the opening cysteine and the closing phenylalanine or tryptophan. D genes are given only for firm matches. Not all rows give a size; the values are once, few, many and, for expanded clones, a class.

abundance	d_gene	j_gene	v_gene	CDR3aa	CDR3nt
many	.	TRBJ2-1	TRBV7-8	CASSSYRSSYNEQFF	TGTGCCAGCAGCTCATACAGGTCATCCTACAATGAGCAGTTCTTC
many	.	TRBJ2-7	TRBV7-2	CASSRTVDALEQYF	TGTGCCAGCAGCAGGACAGTCGACGCCCTCGAGCAGTACTTC
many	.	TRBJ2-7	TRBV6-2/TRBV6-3	CASTPGDPSYEQYF	TGTGCCAGTACACCGGGCGACCCATCCTACGAGCAGTACTTC
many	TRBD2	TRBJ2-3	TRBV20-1	CSALAGDGLDTQYF	TGCAGTGCGCTAGCGGGAGATGGACTAGATACGCAGTATTTT
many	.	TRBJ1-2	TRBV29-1	CSVGSGYGYTF	TGCAGCGTTGGGAGCGGCTATGGCTACACCTTC
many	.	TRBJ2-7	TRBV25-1	CASSEYQESYEQYF	TGTGCCAGCAGTGAGTATCAGGAATCCTACGAGCAGTACTTC
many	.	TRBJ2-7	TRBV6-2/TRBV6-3	CASSYSRVLLYF	TGTGCCAGCAGTTACTCCAGAGTTCTGTTGTACTTC
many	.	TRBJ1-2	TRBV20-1	CSASSHGAPTDGYTF	TGCAGTGCTAGCTCCCACGGGGCCCCTACGGATGGCTACACCTTC
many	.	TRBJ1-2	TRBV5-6	CASSTLPGPSYGYTF	TGTGCCAGCAGCACACTCCCGGGACCGAGCTATGGCTACACCTTC
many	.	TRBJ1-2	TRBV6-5	CASSYSQSGTSGYTF	TGTGCCAGCAGTTACTCACAATCCGGGACTTCAGGCTACACCTTC
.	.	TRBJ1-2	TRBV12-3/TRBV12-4	CASSFLGANYGYTF	TGTGCCAGCAGTTTTTTGGGGGCTAACTATGGCTACACCTTC
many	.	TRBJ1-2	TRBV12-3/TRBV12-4	CASSLFNYGYTF	TGTGCCAGCAGTTTGTTCAACTATGGCTACACCTTC
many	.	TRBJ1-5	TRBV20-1	CSVPDSNQPQHF	TGCAGTGTCCCGGACAGCAATCAGCCCCAGCATTTT
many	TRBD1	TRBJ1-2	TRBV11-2	CASSSGLPRGPRYTF	TGTGCCAGCAGCTCGGGGTTACCGAGGGGGCCAAGGTACACCTTC
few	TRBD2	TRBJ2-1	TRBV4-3	CASSQDSGTYNEQFF	TGCGCCAGCAGCCAAGATAGCGGGACGTACAATGAGCAGTTCTTC
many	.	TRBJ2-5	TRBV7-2	CASSPSRSETQYF	TGTGCCAGCAGCCCTTCGAGATCGGAGACCCAGTACTTC
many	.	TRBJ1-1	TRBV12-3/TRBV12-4	CASSHFPNRGSTEAFF	TGTGCCAGCAGTCACTTTCCCAACCGAGGGAGCACTGAAGCTTTCTTT
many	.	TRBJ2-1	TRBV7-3	CASSLTGAVAYNEQFF	TGTGCCAGCAGCTTAACGGGAGCCGTAGCTTACAATGAGCAGTTCTTC
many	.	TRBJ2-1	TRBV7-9	CASSLDWTTDNEQFF	TGTGCCAGCAGCTTAGATTGGACTACCGACAATGAGCAGTTCTTC
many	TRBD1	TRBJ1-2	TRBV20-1	CSARRDRGNYGYTF	TGCAGTGCTAGGCGGGACAGGGGGAACTATGGCTACACCTTC
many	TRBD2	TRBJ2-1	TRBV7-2	CASSLATTSGSSYNEQFF	TGTGCCAGCAGCTTAGCGACCACTAGCGGCAGCTCCTACAATGAGCAGTTCTTC
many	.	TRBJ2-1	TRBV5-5	CASSFQGPQYNEQFF	TGTGCCAGCAGCTTCCAGGGCCCGCAGTACAATGAGCAGTTCTTC
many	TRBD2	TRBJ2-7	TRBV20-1	CSARDVGLAGHEQYF	TGCAGTGCTAGAGACGTAGGGCTAGCGGGTCACGAGCAGTACTTC
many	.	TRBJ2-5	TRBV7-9	CASSLQGRETQYF	TGTGCCAGCAGCTTACAGGGGCGAGAGACCCAGTACTTC
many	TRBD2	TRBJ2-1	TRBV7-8	CASSAVAGGPYNEQFF	TGTGCCAGCAGCGCTGTAGCGGGAGGGCCCTACAATGAGCAGTTCTTC
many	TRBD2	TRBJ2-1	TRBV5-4	CASSGAGVLDNEQFF	TGTGCCAGCAGCGGGGCGGGGGTTCTGGACAATGAGCAGTTCTTC
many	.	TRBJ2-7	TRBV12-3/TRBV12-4	CASSPGFGGSSSYEQYF	TGTGCCAGCAGTCCGGGCTTTGGGGGATCTAGCTCCTACGAGCAGTACTTC
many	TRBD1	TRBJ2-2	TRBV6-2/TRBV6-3	CASSEWTGINTGELFF	TGTGCCAGCAGTGAATGGACAGGGATAAACACCGGGGAGCTGTTTTTT
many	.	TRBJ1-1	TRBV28	CASDEITGRMNTEAFF	TGTGCCAGCGATGAGATAACAGGACGGATGAACACTGAAGCTTTCTTT
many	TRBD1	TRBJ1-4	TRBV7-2	CASSLAPDRGREKLFF	TGTGCCAGCAGCTTAGCGCCCGACAGGGGGCGCGAAAAACTGTTTTTT
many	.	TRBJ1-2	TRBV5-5	CASSPPEGYGYTF	TGTGCCAGCAGCCCTCCGGAGGGGTATGGCTACACCTTC
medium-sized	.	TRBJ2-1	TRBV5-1	CASSLFHWTGNEQFF	TGCGCCAGCAGCTTGTTCCACTGGACGGGCAATGAGCAGTTCTTC
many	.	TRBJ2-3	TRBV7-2	CASSQGRYSATDTQYF	TGTGCCAGCAGCCAAGGCCGGTACTCCGCAACAGATACGCAGTATTTT
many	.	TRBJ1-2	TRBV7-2	CASSTDGTPWGYTF	TGTGCCAGCAGCACAGACGGGACCCCCTGGGGCTACACCTTC
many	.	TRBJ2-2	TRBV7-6	CASSLAPHYANTGELFF	TGTGCCAGCAGCTTAGCGCCCCACTACGCGAACACCGGGGAGCTGTTTTTT
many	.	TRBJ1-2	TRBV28	CASSPGSTANYGYTF	TGTGCCAGCAGTCCAGGGTCGACAGCTAACTATGGCTACACCTTC
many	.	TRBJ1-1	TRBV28	CASRSRGRGGTEAFF	TGTGCCAGCAGGAGCCGGGGGCGCGGGGGCACTGAAGCTTTCTTT
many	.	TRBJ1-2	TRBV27	CASSLSAGAYSLYGYTF	TGTGCCAGCAGTTTATCGGCAGGGGCATATTCCCTCTATGGCTACACCTTC
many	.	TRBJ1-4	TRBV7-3	CASSLGGETNEKLFF	TGTGCCAGCAGCTTAGGTGGGGAGACTAATGAAAAACTGTTTTTT
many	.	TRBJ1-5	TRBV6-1	CASSPRSNQPQHF	TGTGCCAGCAGCCCCCGCAGCAATCAGCCCCAGCATTTT
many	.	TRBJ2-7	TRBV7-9	CASSLEGARSYEQYF	TGTGCCAGCAGCTTAGAAGGGGCGCGGTCCTACGAGCAGTACTTC
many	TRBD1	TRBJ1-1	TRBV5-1	CASSSQGVNTEAFF	TGCGCCAGCAGCTCTCAGGGGGTGAACACTGAAGCTTTCTTT
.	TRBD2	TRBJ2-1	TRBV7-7	CASSWGLAGVNEQFF	TGTGCCAGCAGCTGGGGACTAGCGGGAGTCAATGAGCAGTTCTTC
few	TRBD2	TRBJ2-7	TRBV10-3	CAISEVVAGGLRSYEQYF	TGTGCCATCAGTGAAGTGGTAGCGGGAGGTTTGCGTTCCTACGAGCAGTACTTC
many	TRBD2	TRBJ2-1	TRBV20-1	CSARPGLAGAEQFF	TGCAGTGCTAGACCGGGACTAGCGGGAGCTGAGCAGTTCTTC
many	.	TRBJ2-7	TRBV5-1	CASSLDELSYEQYF	TGCGCCAGCAGCTTAGATGAACTATCCTACGAGCAGTACTTC
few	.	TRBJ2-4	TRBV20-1	CSAYRTPGAKNIQYF	TGCAGTGCCTATAGGACCCCCGGGGCCAAAAACATTCAGTACTTC
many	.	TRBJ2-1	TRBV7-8	CASSLAWNEQFF	TGTGCCAGCAGCTTAGCGTGGAATGAGCAGTTCTTC
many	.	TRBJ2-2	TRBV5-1	CASSLNSMNTGELFF	TGCGCCAGCAGCTTGAATAGCATGAACACCGGGGAGCTGTTTTTT
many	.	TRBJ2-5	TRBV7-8	CASSLVSATQYF	TGTGCCAGCAGCTTAGTTTCGGCGACCCAGTACTTC
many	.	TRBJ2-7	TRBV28	CASSRQGGYEQYF	TGTGCCAGTTCCCGGCAGGGTGGGTACGAGCAGTACTTC
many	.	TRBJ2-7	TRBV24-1	CATSDNRRGTYEQYF	TGTGCCACCAGTGATAATCGACGGGGCACCTACGAGCAGTACTTC
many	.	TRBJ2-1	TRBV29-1	CSVERSEGSYNEQFF	TGCAGCGTTGAGCGGAGCGAGGGCTCCTACAATGAGCAGTTCTTC